These 19 T cell receptor beta chains were all obtained from the same sample, sequenced in a study of blood T cell repertoires in COVID-19. Clones were sequenced by immunoSEQ multiplex PCR, and TCRdb holds only the in-frame ones, with some missing. Of fewer than 350,000 clones listed, approximately 83% are singletons. The sequencing sample was made of peripheral blood. Every receptor here comes from a woman aged 25 to 39 who had recovered from COVID-19.

The CDR3 bases are TGTGCCACCAGTGATTCCAGGGGGGCAGGAGATACGCAGTATTTT. This encodes CATSDSRGAGDTQYF. The chain uses TRBV24-1 and TRBJ2-3; D is possibly TRBD1 (7 bases). The CDR3 runs to 15 residues. V shed 2 bases and J shed 5 bases, with 13 bases lying between them. CDR1 is KGHDR and CDR2 is SFDVKD in the germline V gene.

This chain uses TRBV19 with TRBJ1-1; 8 positions agree with TRBD1. V was clipped by 5 bases and J by 4 bases; unmatched bases: 6. The V gene's germline CDR1 is LNHDA and CDR2 SQIVND (reference sequence). The CDR3 is 14 residues long. The CDR3 loop is CASSPDRVTTEAFF. CDR3 nucleotide sequence: TGTGCCAGTAGTCCGGACAGGGTAACCACTGAAGCTTTCTTT.

CDR3 sequence reads: CASGASGLSYEQYF. CDR3 nucleotides: TGTGCTAGTGGTGCCTCGGGACTCTCCTACGAGCAGTACTTC. The chain links TRBV12-5 to TRBJ2-7; maybe TRBD2 (6 bases). Germline assignment: CDR1 LGHNT and CDR2 FRNRAP. Trimming stripped 5 bases from V and 0 bases from J, with 11 bases between. The CDR3 is 14 amino acids.

This chain connects TRBV7-4 to TRBJ2-5; 11 bases align to TRBD2. Trimming cost V 10 bases and J 0 bases; bases outside gene matches: 13. This CDR3 contains 17 residues. Per germline, CDR1 SGHVT and CDR2 SQSDAQ. This CDR3 is CAKRKGGLAEYQETQYF. In nucleotides, the CDR3 is TGTGCCAAGCGAAAAGGGGGACTAGCGGAATACCAAGAGACCCAGTACTTC.

This chain connects TRBV7-2 to TRBJ1-5; tentative D call: TRBD1 (5 bases). V was trimmed by 2 bases and J by 6 bases, leaving 14 bases between them. This CDR3 is built from 15 residues. Germline V gene sequence: CDR1 SGHTA, CDR2 FQGNSA. The CDR3 sequence is CASSLFWGPIQPQHF. CDR3 nucleotides: TGTGCCAGCAGCTTATTTTGGGGCCCCATTCAGCCCCAGCATTTT.

This chain uses TRBV19 with TRBJ2-5, with D perhaps matching TRBD1 (5 bases). V was pared by 5 bases and J by 5 bases, with 15 bases between. The length of the CDR3 is 14 residues. CDR1 and CDR2 (germline): LNHDA, SQIVND (reference sequence). CDR3 in amino acids: CASSDNGGAETQYF. The CDR3 nucleotides read TGTGCCAGTAGTGACAATGGTGGGGCGGAGACCCAGTACTTC. The full variable domain, in which reference TRBV19 and TRBJ2-5 provide the parts outside the CDR3, is DGGITQSPKYLFRKEGQNVTLSCEQNLNHDAMYWYRQDPGQGLRLIYYSQIVNDFQKGDIAEGYSVSREKKESFPLTVTSAQKNPTAFYLCASSDNGGAETQYFGPGTRLLVL.

V and J are TRBV25-1 and TRBJ2-2; 8 bases match TRBD2. The CDR3 totals 14 residues. Germline assignment: CDR1 MGHDK and CDR2 SYGVNS. Unmatched junction bases numbered 4, after V lost 8 bases and J lost 2 bases. The CDR3: CASSSGGNTGELFF. The CDR3 DNA follows: TGTGCCAGCTCCAGCGGGGGCAACACCGGGGAGCTGTTTTTT.

This clone was seen once. The chain uses TRBV19 and TRBJ1-1; the D is unclear. Germline-derived CDR1 and CDR2 are LNHDA and SQIVND (reference sequence). The CDR3 extends over 15 amino acids. Trimming left V 2 bases short and J 5 bases short, with 15 bases between. CDR3 region: CASSIIWGEDTEAFF. The DNA for the CDR3 is TGTGCCAGTAGTATAATTTGGGGAGAAGATACTGAAGCTTTCTTT. The variable domain in full, with the rest retrieved from reference TRBV19 and TRBJ1-1, is DGGITQSPKYLFRKEGQNVTLSCEQNLNHDAMYWYRQDPGQGLRLIYYSQIVNDFQKGDIAEGYSVSREKKESFPLTVTSAQKNPTAFYLCASSIIWGEDTEAFFGQGTRLTVV.

The chain combines TRBV7-2 with TRBJ2-6; D is unclear. The CDR3 contains 15 residues. The V gene's germline CDR1 is SGHTA and CDR2 FQGNSA. Trimming took off 3 bases at V and 2 bases at J, with 8 bases between the two ends. CDR3 DNA sequence: TGTGCCAGCAGCTTCTCCCAGGCTGGGGCCAACGTCCTGACTTTC. Protein: CASSFSQAGANVLTF.

The V call is TRBV28, the J call TRBJ1-2; 10 nucleotides agree with TRBD1. J was trimmed by 4 bases and V by 7 bases; bases with no gene match: 3. There are 13 residues in the CDR3. The V gene's germline CDR1 is MDHEN and CDR2 SYDVKM. The CDR3 sequence is CASTRQGAYGYTF. CDR3 nucleotides: TGTGCCAGCACAAGACAGGGGGCCTATGGCTACACCTTC.

This rearrangement joins TRBV21-1 to TRBJ2-1; the listed D gene, TRBD2, was not tested against the DNA. TRBV21-1 is a known pseudogene. This CDR3 is 18 amino acids long. CDR3 region: CASSKALGGTKNENEQFF. As DNA, the CDR3 is TGTGCCAGCAGCAAAGCGCTGGGGGGGACTAAGAACGAGAATGAGCAGTTCTTC.

The chain carries TRBV10-2 and TRBJ2-7; TRBD2 is a possible D gene (7 bases). Trimming left V 5 bases short and J 1 base short, with 33 bases between. Germline CDR1 and CDR2: WSHSY and SAAADI. The CDR3 sequence is 21 residues long. CDR3 loop: CASSQGISGHPRGGGSYEQYF. The CDR3, as DNA: TGCGCCAGCAGTCAGGGGATTTCGGGACACCCCAGGGGCGGGGGATCCTACGAGCAGTACTTC.

This chain joins TRBV21-1 and TRBJ2-2; TRBD2 was called by the table and not checked on the DNA. TRBV21-1 is assigned pseudogene status. CDR3 length: 17 residues. CDR3 sequence: CASITSGRIDGTGELFF. The CDR3 nucleotides read TGTGCCAGCATCACTAGCGGGAGAATAGACGGGACCGGGGAGCTGTTTTTT.

This clone was seen a few times. V usage is TRBV18 and J usage is TRBJ1-3; D uncertain. Germline values: CDR1 KGHSH, CDR2 LQKENI. V lost 8 bases, J lost 0 bases, and 11 bases lay in between. The CDR3 runs 14 residues. CDR3 protein: CASAAGISGNTIYF. CDR3 sequence (DNA): TGTGCCAGCGCAGCGGGGATCTCTGGAAACACCATATATTTT.

The genes are TRBV3-1 (or the pseudogene TRBV3-2) and TRBJ2-1; 8 bases fit TRBD1. The CDR3 covers 14 residues. After removal of 4 bases from V and 8 bases from J, the junction contained 7 bases not matched to a gene. Per the germline V gene, CDR1 is LGHDT and CDR2 is YNNKEL (reference sequence). The CDR3 coding sequence is TGTGCCAGCAGCCCGGGACAGGATGAGGATGAGCAGTTCTTC. Protein: CASSPGQDEDEQFF.

The gene calls are TRBV4-1 and TRBJ1-1, with 9 bases matching TRBD1. With V trimmed by 4 bases and J by 2 bases, 5 bases remained unmatched. This CDR3 is 15 amino acids long. Germline CDR1 and CDR2: MGHRA and YSYEKL. CDR3 protein: CASSPTGQGNTEAFF. The CDR3 DNA sequence: TGCGCCAGCAGCCCTACGGGACAGGGTAACACTGAAGCTTTCTTT.

The CDR3: CASSKGGLAGGEETQYF. The CDR3 DNA reads as TGTGCCAGCAGCAAAGGGGGACTAGCGGGAGGGGAAGAGACCCAGTACTTC. V usage is TRBV11-2 and J usage is TRBJ2-5, with 16 positions matching TRBD2. Germline V gene data show CDR1 as SGHAT and CDR2 as FQNNGV. CDR3 length: 17 residues. V trimming: 5 bases; J trimming: 3 bases; junction bases outside the gene matches: 6.

This clone showed up many times. The genes are TRBV6-9 and TRBJ1-1; D uncertain. With 4 bases removed from V and 3 bases from J, the gap between germline ends came to 3 bases. The length of the CDR3 is 11 residues. In germline, CDR1 is MNHGY, CDR2 SVAAGI. This CDR3 is CASSSDTEAFF. CDR3 nucleotide sequence: TGTGCCAGCAGTTCGGACACTGAAGCTTTCTTT.

The chain employs TRBV5-1 and TRBJ2-7; TRBD2 matches at 11 bases. Germline CDR1 is SGHRS and CDR2 is YFSETQ. V gave up 5 bases and J gave up 1 base; unmatched junction bases: 5. CDR3 size: 15 residues. CDR3 in DNA: TGCGCCAGCAGACGTGGGACTAGCGGATCCTACGAGCAGTACTTC. Encoded protein: CASRRGTSGSYEQYF.